These 12 T cell receptor beta chains were sequenced from one sample in a study of T cell changes during pregnancy in multiple sclerosis. Sequencing was performed with immunoSEQ multiplex PCR; in TCRdb, only in-frame clones are kept and a portion is missing. This sample has under 75,000 clones; less than 95% occur once, and the top ten carry about 0.5%. Sample: CD4+ T cells from peripheral blood mononuclear cells, taken after pregnancy. These TCRs come from a female donor in good health, enrolled as a control in a pregnancy study.

V usage is TRBV9 and J usage is TRBJ2-3; D remains unclear. Germline CDR1 reads SGDLS; CDR2 reads YYNGEE. Trimming left V 2 bases short and J 0 bases short, with 7 bases between. This CDR3 has 14 amino acids. The CDR3 loop is CASSVGASTDTQYF. CDR3 nucleotides: TGTGCCAGCAGCGTCGGAGCTAGCACAGATACGCAGTATTTT.

This chain joins TRBV27 and TRBJ1-6, with 9 bases that match TRBD1. CDR3 size: 15 residues. Germline V gene lookup returns CDR1 MNHEY and CDR2 SMNVEV (reference sequence). V was clipped by 6 bases and J by 8 bases; unmatched bases: 8. The CDR3 bases are TGTGCCAGCAGCACAACAGGGGGCGAGGATTCACCCCTCCACTTT. This encodes CASSTTGGEDSPLHF.

The CDR3 region is CASSLGRAGGRTDTQYF. CDR3 nucleotide sequence: TGCGCCAGCAGCTTGGGGAGGGCGGGGGGGCGCACAGATACGCAGTATTTT. This chain connects TRBV5-1 to TRBJ2-3; 9 positions match TRBD2. CDR3 length equals 17 residues. The trim removed 0 bases at V and 1 base at J, leaving 6 bases unmatched. In germline, CDR1 is SGHRS, CDR2 YFSETQ.

This chain uses TRBV5-6 with TRBJ1-5; 7 bases fit TRBD1. The CDR3 loop spans 17 amino acids. V lost 3 bases and J lost 0; bases outside the gene matches: 9. Germline CDR1 reads SGHDT; CDR2 reads YYEEEE. The CDR3 nucleotides read TGTGCCAGCAGCTCTACGACAGGGACCCATAGCAATCAGCCCCAGCATTTT. Its protein product is CASSSTTGTHSNQPQHF. The entire variable domain, with the rest obtained from reference TRBV5-6 and TRBJ1-5, is as follows: DAGVTQSPTHLIKTRGQQVTLRCSPKSGHDTVSWYQQALGQGPQFIFQYYEEEERQRGNFPDRFSGHQFPNYSSELNVNALLLGDSALYLCASSSTTGTHSNQPQHFGDGTRLSIL.

This chain connects TRBV6-1 to TRBJ2-7; D is possibly TRBD2 (6 bases). CDR3 length: 12 amino acids. Germline-derived CDR1 and CDR2 are MNHNS and SASEGT. CDR3 in amino acids: CATTGGIYEQYF. The DNA of the CDR3 is TGTGCGACTACTGGGGGGATCTACGAGCAGTACTTC.

The gene calls are TRBV6-1 and TRBJ2-3; possibly TRBD1 for D (5 bases). The CDR3 has 13 residues. Trimming took 2 bases from V and 4 from J, leaving 7 bases between them. Germline CDR1 MNHNS, CDR2 SASEGT. CDR3 DNA: TGTGCCAGCAGTGAACACAGGCCAGATACGCAGTATTTT. Protein product: CASSEHRPDTQYF.

This chain joins TRBV5-6 and TRBJ2-2; D is unclear. The CDR3 is 15 residues long. The V end was cut by 0 bases, the J end by 1 base, with 7 bases between. Germline V gene lookup returns CDR1 SGHDT and CDR2 YYEEEE. The CDR3 DNA sequence: TGTGCCAGCAGCTTGGTGCAGAAGAACACCGGGGAGCTGTTTTTT. This encodes CASSLVQKNTGELFF.

The chain carries TRBV29-1 and TRBJ2-2; TRBD1 matches 8 bases. The germline CDR1 and CDR2 sequences are SQVTM and ANQGSEA. The V gene end was trimmed by 6 bases and the J gene end by 6 bases; junction bases not matched to a gene: 6. This CDR3 region has 13 residues. CDR3 nucleotide sequence: TGCAGCGTCGGACAGGGATCAGCCGGGGAGCTGTTTTTT. This encodes CSVGQGSAGELFF.

The CDR3: CASSVDSNYGYTF. Here the CDR3 DNA reads TGCGCCAGCAGCGTCGACTCTAACTATGGCTACACCTTC. The chain joins TRBV5-1 to TRBJ1-2; D is unclear. Trimming removed 4 bases at V and 0 bases at J, with 7 bases between. Looked up from germline, CDR1 is SGHRS and CDR2 is YFSETQ. The CDR3 is made up of 13 amino acids.

This chain uses TRBV7-8 with TRBJ2-1, with TRBD2 matching over 10 bases. This CDR3 region has 17 residues. V trimming: 2 bases; J trimming: 5 bases; junction bases outside the gene matches: 9. Germline CDR1 SGHVS, CDR2 FQNEAQ. CDR3 sequence: CASSLSLNSGGHNEQFF. The CDR3 DNA reads TGTGCCAGCAGCTTATCCCTTAATAGCGGGGGGCACAATGAGCAGTTCTTC.

The rearrangement uses TRBV6-6 and TRBJ2-1, with TRBD2 matching 7 bases. The V segment lost 6 bases and the J segment 4 bases; nucleotides outside the gene matches: 9. The CDR3 has 15 amino acids. The germline CDR1 and CDR2 sequences are MNHNY and SVGAGI (reference sequence). CDR3 bases: TGTGCCAGCAGCCACTCGGGGGGTGTGTACAATGAGCAGTTCTTC. The encoded protein is CASSHSGGVYNEQFF.

This chain uses TRBV11-3 with TRBJ2-3, with 7 bases aligning to TRBD2. The CDR3 runs to 15 residues. Germline CDR1 reads SGHNT; CDR2 reads YENEEA. Losses at the gene ends were 3 bases for V and 5 bases for J; bases not matched to a gene: 8. The CDR3 DNA reads as TGTGCCAGCAGCTTGGGCAGGTCGGGGGGAGATACGCAGTATTTT. It codes for CASSLGRSGGDTQYF.